This is a list of T cell receptor beta chains from one sample in a study of T cell changes during pregnancy in multiple sclerosis. Produced via immunoSEQ multiplex PCR; TCRdb's table is partial and in-frame only. The profile covers 35,000 to 45,000 clones, with 75% to 95% appearing a single time and 0.45% to 0.5% taken by the ten largest. The starting material was CD4+ T cells from peripheral blood mononuclear cells, obtained in the second trimester of pregnancy. All receptors derive from a female donor in good health, enrolled as a control in a pregnancy study. CDR3s include the opening cysteine and the closing phenylalanine or tryptophan. Each record gives: D gene, J gene, V gene, clone size, CDR3 protein, CDR3 DNA. A D gene is named only where the DNA matches it firmly. Size tells how often a clone was seen (once, few, many) or the class of an expanded clone, and some rows leave it out.

D: TRBD1; J: TRBJ1-5; V: TRBV19; size: .; CDR3: CASSGQDSNQPQHF; DNA: TGTGCCAGTTCCGGACAGGATAGCAATCAGCCCCAGCATTTT
D: .; J: TRBJ2-4; V: TRBV2; size: .; CDR3: CASSETRGAQYF; DNA: TGTGCCAGCAGTGAAACCCGGGGGGCTCAGTACTTC
D: TRBD1; J: TRBJ2-1; V: TRBV5-1; size: .; CDR3: CASSRGDRGLYNEQFF; DNA: TGCGCCAGCAGCCGGGGTGACAGGGGTTTATACAATGAGCAGTTCTTC
D: TRBD2; J: TRBJ2-1; V: TRBV7-3; size: .; CDR3: CASSPERGGLYNEQFF; DNA: TGTGCCAGCAGCCCAGAGCGGGGGGGCCTCTACAATGAGCAGTTCTTC
D: TRBD1; J: TRBJ1-1; V: TRBV11-3; size: .; CDR3: CASSRTGQGSNTEAFF; DNA: TGTGCCAGCAGCCGAACTGGACAGGGATCAAACACTGAAGCTTTCTTT
D: .; J: TRBJ2-3; V: TRBV27; size: .; CDR3: CASSLTETTDTQYF; DNA: TGTGCCAGCAGCCTAACTGAAACCACAGATACGCAGTATTTT
D: .; J: TRBJ2-2; V: TRBV7-2; size: .; CDR3: CASGRTVTGELFF; DNA: TGTGCCAGCGGGCGGACTGTCACCGGGGAGCTGTTTTTT
D: .; J: TRBJ1-2; V: TRBV27; size: .; CDR3: CASTLRGGNYGYTF; DNA: TGTGCCAGCACCCTAAGGGGTGGGAACTATGGCTACACCTTC
D: TRBD1; J: TRBJ2-6; V: TRBV19; size: once; CDR3: CASMDRISGANVLTF; DNA: TGTGCCTCAATGGACAGGATCTCTGGGGCCAACGTCCTGACTTTC
D: TRBD2; J: TRBJ2-1; V: TRBV6-1; size: .; CDR3: CAIGTSGSNEQFF; DNA: TGTGCCATCGGGACTAGCGGGAGCAATGAGCAGTTCTTC
D: .; J: TRBJ1-1; V: TRBV27; size: .; CDR3: CASSRGGWHTEAFF; DNA: TGTGCCAGCAGTCGGGGGGGGTGGCACACTGAAGCTTTCTTT
D: .; J: TRBJ2-5; V: TRBV11-1; size: once; CDR3: CASSLVGSGTRGQETQYF; DNA: TGTGCCAGCAGCTTAGTCGGATCGGGGACCAGGGGACAAGAGACCCAGTACTTC
D: .; J: TRBJ2-5; V: TRBV6-6; size: .; CDR3: CASSYSRSETQYF; DNA: TGTGCCAGCAGTTACTCGAGGTCGGAGACCCAGTACTTC
D: .; J: TRBJ2-1; V: TRBV5-1; size: .; CDR3: CASSLKSGNEQFF; DNA: TGCGCCAGCAGCTTGAAATCGGGAAATGAGCAGTTCTTC
D: TRBD1; J: TRBJ2-2; V: TRBV18; size: .; CDR3: CASSPRTGGNTGELFF; DNA: TGTGCCAGCTCACCAAGGACAGGTGGAAACACCGGGGAGCTGTTTTTT
D: .; J: TRBJ1-2; V: TRBV13; size: .; CDR3: CASSSTRGRTYGYTF; DNA: TGTGCCAGCAGCTCGACCAGGGGTAGGACCTATGGCTACACCTTC
D: .; J: TRBJ2-5; V: TRBV2; size: .; CDR3: CASRAIGDQYF; DNA: TGTGCCAGCAGGGCAATAGGGGACCAGTACTTC
D: TRBD1; J: TRBJ1-5; V: TRBV29-1; size: .; CDR3: CSVGGGQGSQPQHF; DNA: TGCAGCGTGGGGGGCGGACAGGGTAGTCAGCCCCAGCATTTT